This T cell receptor (beta chain) was found in a study of blood T cell repertoires in COVID-19. At the level of the study: Nucleic acid was either cDNA or gDNA, and it came from T cells, B-cell-depleted T cells, or PBMCs.

This clone was picked up one time. The CDR3 contains 16 residues. Per the germline V gene, CDR1 is MNHEY and CDR2 is SMNVEV (reference sequence). Unmatched junction bases numbered 4, after V lost 2 bases and J lost 0 bases. In the authors' methods: Estimates of nucleated cell counts were drawn from the amplification of reference gene primers. The method was immunoSEQ multiplex PCR; TCRdb's version includes in-frame clones alone and lacks a portion of them. D and trimming come from the DNA, and the V and J calls and clone size come from that table. The table includes some 300,000 clones, roughly nine tenths detected once. Those enrolled, adults aged roughly 18 to 100 years, came from roughly 23 US areas. Participants' reported clinical history set cohort assignment.

This chain uses TRBV27 with TRBJ2-1; TRBD2 agrees at 7 bases. This receptor was taken from a woman aged 45-59 years who had been exposed to COVID-19. Specimen: PBMCs or T cells enriched from blood (not recorded which). CDR3 DNA: TGTGCCAGCAGTTTAGCGGGGGACGTCTCCTACAATGAGCAGTTCTTC. It encodes CASSLAGDVSYNEQFF.